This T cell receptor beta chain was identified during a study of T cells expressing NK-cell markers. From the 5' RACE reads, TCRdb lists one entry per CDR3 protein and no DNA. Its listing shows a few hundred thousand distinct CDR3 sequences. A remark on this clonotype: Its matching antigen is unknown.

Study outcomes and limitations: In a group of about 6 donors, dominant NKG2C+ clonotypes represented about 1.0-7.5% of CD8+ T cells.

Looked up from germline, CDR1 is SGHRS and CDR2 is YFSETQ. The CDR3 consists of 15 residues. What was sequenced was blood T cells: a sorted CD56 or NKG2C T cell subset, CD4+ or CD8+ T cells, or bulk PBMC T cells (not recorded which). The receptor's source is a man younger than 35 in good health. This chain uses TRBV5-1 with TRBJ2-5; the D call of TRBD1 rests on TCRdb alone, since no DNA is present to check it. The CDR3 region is CASSLATGNGETQYF.